The 31 T cell receptor beta chains given below trace back to one sample, sequenced in a study of T-cell reconstitution after alpha-beta-depleted transplantation in children. The TCRbeta library incorporated unique molecular identifiers. TCRdb itself ran the PCR reads through MiXCR, one entry per CDR3 protein. The table has roughly 790,000 distinct CDR3 sequences, roughly 15% seen once. Specimen: PBMCs, mostly from graft donor cells, collected 360 days after TCRalphabeta/CD19-depleted stem cell transplant. The receptors come from a male patient aged 10 to 17 who had a stem cell transplant for acute lymphoblastic leukemia, so the T cells may come from the graft donor.

The chain combines TRBV7-9 with TRBJ2-7; D uncertain. The V end was cut by 2 bases, the J end by 6 bases, with 5 bases between. The CDR3 has 11 residues. Germline-derived CDR1 and CDR2 are SEHNR and FQNEAQ (reference sequence). The CDR3 sequence: CASSLRVEQYF. The DNA of the CDR3 is TGTGCCAGCAGCTTAAGGGTCGAGCAGTACTTC.

This clonotype was seen only a few times. The V gene is TRBV5-1, the J gene TRBJ1-1; 9 bases fit TRBD1. This CDR3 region has 16 residues. Germline lookup yields CDR1 SGHRS and CDR2 YFSETQ. Trimming at V came to 4 bases and at J to 4 bases, leaving 11 bases not matched to a gene. CDR3 DNA sequence: TGCGCCAGCAGCCTTCCATGGGACAGGGCCCTCACTGAAGCTTTCTTT. Its translation: CASSLPWDRALTEAFF.

This clonotype came up a few times. The genes are TRBV15 and TRBJ2-7, with D tentatively TRBD2 (5 bases). Per the germline V gene, CDR1 is LNHNV and CDR2 is YYDKDF (reference sequence). This CDR3 spans 15 amino acids. V lost 0 bases, J lost 3 bases, and 12 bases lay in between. This CDR3 is CATSRDPSEGYEQYF. CDR3 bases: TGTGCCACCAGCAGAGATCCTTCTGAGGGCTACGAGCAGTACTTC.

The chain employs TRBV4-1 and TRBJ2-2, with 10 bases matching TRBD2. The V gene's germline CDR1 is MGHRA and CDR2 YSYEKL. The CDR3 length is 17 residues. With V trimmed by 1 base and J by 1 base, 3 bases remained unmatched. The chain's CDR3 is CASSQVLAGVNTGELFF. The CDR3 DNA follows: TGCGCCAGCAGCCAAGTGCTAGCGGGAGTGAACACCGGGGAGCTGTTTTTT.

This clonotype was counted between two and nine times. The CDR3 nucleotides read TGCAGTGCTAGAGATCTACAGACGTCCTACGAGCAGTACTTC. Its translation: CSARDLQTSYEQYF. The rearrangement links TRBV20-1 to TRBJ2-7; D gene uncertain. Germline V lookup: CDR1 DFQATT, CDR2 SNEGSKA (reference sequence). Trimming took 0 bases from V and 1 from J, leaving 10 bases between them. The length of the CDR3 is 14 residues.

In its sample, this clonotype was seen a few times. The rearrangement links TRBV27 to TRBJ1-5; D possibly corresponds to TRBD1 (5 bases). The length of the CDR3 is 14 residues. The V gene's germline CDR1 is MNHEY and CDR2 SMNVEV (reference sequence). Between the trimmed V and J ends, which lost 6 bases and 3 bases, there was a span of 12 bases. DNA for the CDR3: TGTGCCAGCAGCCTTCGGGGGTTCAATCAGCCCCAGCATTTT. It specifies CASSLRGFNQPQHF.

This chain connects TRBV15 to TRBJ2-5, with a possible D match to TRBD2 (5 bases). Trimming cost V 2 bases and J 9 bases, with 13 bases left between them. CDR1 is LNHNV, CDR2 YYDKDF, per germline (reference sequence). The CDR3 is made up of 13 amino acids. DNA of the CDR3: TGTGCCACCAGCAGAAGAGGGCCTTCGCCCCAGTACTTC. Translation gives CATSRRGPSPQYF.

The sample holds many counts of this clonotype. The chain uses TRBV12-3 or TRBV12-4 and TRBJ2-2; D is unclear. The V gene lost 4 bases and the J gene lost 1 base, with 4 bases spanning the gap. The CDR3 contains 13 residues. The CDR3 region has the DNA TGTGCCAGCAGTTATCAGAACACCGGGGAGCTGTTTTTT. Translating gives CASSYQNTGELFF.

This sequence joins TRBV11-2 and TRBJ1-2, with D tentatively TRBD1 (5 bases). CDR1 and CDR2 (germline): SGHAT, FQNNGV. The CDR3 contains 16 residues. V was shortened by 0 bases and J by 4 bases, with 15 bases between the two germline ends. This CDR3 reads CASSLDRGPRGYGYTF. For the CDR3, the DNA is TGTGCCAGCAGCTTAGATAGGGGACCGCGGGGCTATGGCTACACCTTC.

This clonotype was counted between two and nine times. The chain has TRBV18 and TRBJ1-3; tentatively, D is TRBD1 (5 bases). The ends were cut back, 6 bases at V and 0 bases at J, with 9 bases in the middle. The CDR3 extends over 14 amino acids. Germline assignment: CDR1 KGHSH and CDR2 LQKENI. The DNA for the CDR3 is TGTGCCAGCTCCTTGGACATCTCTGGAAACACCATATATTTT. Amino acid sequence: CASSLDISGNTIYF.

This clonotype was counted ten times or more. The chain has TRBV20-1 and TRBJ2-7; D gene uncertain. CDR3 size: 12 residues. The V gene's germline CDR1 is DFQATT and CDR2 SNEGSKA (reference sequence). Trimming pared 6 bases from V and 6 bases from J, leaving 15 bases between. The CDR3 sequence is CSATDISSEQYF. The CDR3 region has the DNA TGCAGTGCGACCGACATATCTTCCGAGCAGTACTTC.

This sequence joins TRBV19 and TRBJ1-2; TRBD1 agrees at 9 bases. Unmatched junction bases numbered 6, after V lost 7 bases and J lost 3 bases. This CDR3 comprises 14 residues. Germline V gene data show CDR1 as LNHDA and CDR2 as SQIVND (reference sequence). CDR3 loop: CASTPTGGDYGYTF. The CDR3 coding sequence is TGTGCCAGTACCCCGACAGGGGGAGACTATGGCTACACCTTC.

The table lists this clonotype with a few counts. The rearrangement joins TRBV20-1 to TRBJ2-1; a weak D match, TRBD2 (5 bases). Germline lookup yields CDR1 DFQATT and CDR2 SNEGSKA (reference sequence). The ends were cut back, 6 bases at V and 7 bases at J, with 16 bases in the middle. The CDR3 contains 13 residues. The chain's CDR3 is CSADSPWGNEQFF. CDR3 nucleotides: TGCAGTGCGGACTCTCCCTGGGGTAATGAGCAGTTCTTC.

This clonotype was recorded many times. The chain links TRBV20-1 to TRBJ2-5; TRBD2 might be the D (6 bases). CDR3 length: 14 residues. The germline CDR1 and CDR2 sequences are DFQATT and SNEGSKA (reference sequence). V was trimmed by 4 bases and J by 4 bases, leaving 16 bases between them. Here the CDR3 DNA reads TGCAGTGCTAAATTCGGGAGCCTAATAGAGACCCAGTACTTC. Protein product: CSAKFGSLIETQYF.

The V gene is TRBV5-1, the J gene TRBJ2-7, with 7 bases lining up with TRBD2. The CDR3 runs to 15 residues. Germline trimming cut 3 bases from V and 5 bases from J; bases unmatched to any gene: 11. Germline-derived CDR1 and CDR2 are SGHRS and YFSETQ. The CDR3: CASSSGGDPRNEQYF. In DNA form, the CDR3 reads TGCGCCAGCAGCTCGGGGGGAGACCCTCGGAACGAGCAGTACTTC.

The chain uses TRBV7-3 and TRBJ2-5, with TRBD2 matching 11 bases. CDR1 SGHTA and CDR2 FQGTGA come from the germline V gene. The CDR3 runs to 15 residues. The J segment lost 4 bases and the V segment lost 5 bases, leaving 6 bases of the junction unmatched. The chain's CDR3 is CASSDGLAGRETQYF. DNA of the CDR3: TGTGCCAGCAGCGATGGACTAGCGGGTAGAGAGACCCAGTACTTC.

This clonotype occurred a few times. V and J are TRBV5-1 and TRBJ1-2; the D is unclear. V lost 0 bases to trimming and J lost 4 bases, with 10 bases between them. This CDR3 contains 14 residues. Germline V lookup: CDR1 SGHRS, CDR2 YFSETQ. The CDR3: CASSLGQLLYGYTF. CDR3 sequence (DNA): TGCGCCAGCAGCTTGGGGCAGCTGCTCTATGGCTACACCTTC.

This clonotype was seen a few times. This rearrangement joins TRBV7-9 to TRBJ1-2; D uncertain. The CDR3 totals 14 residues. CDR1 SEHNR and CDR2 FQNEAQ come from the germline V gene (reference sequence). Trimming shortened V by 1 base and J by 2 bases, and 8 bases separated the two germline ends. The CDR3 sequence is CASSLVLGNYGYTF. CDR3 sequence (DNA): TGTGCCAGCAGCTTAGTTTTGGGCAACTATGGCTACACCTTC.

This clonotype has a count of ten or more. V usage is TRBV10-3 and J usage is TRBJ2-7; D remains ambiguous. Trimming removed 0 bases at V and 0 bases at J, with 9 bases between. The CDR3 runs 15 residues. Germline values: CDR1 ENHRY, CDR2 SYGVKD. CDR3 bases: TGTGCCATCAGTGAGTCTGTAGCCCCCTCCTACGAGCAGTACTTC. Protein product: CAISESVAPSYEQYF.

The sample holds a few counts of this clonotype. The chain carries TRBV2 and TRBJ2-1; 7 bases map to TRBD1. CDR3 length: 15 residues. Germline V gene lookup returns CDR1 SNHLY and CDR2 FYNNEI. Trimming at V came to 1 base and at J to 8 bases, leaving 8 bases not matched to a gene. The DNA for the CDR3 is TGTGCCAGCAGTGAAGGGACAGGACCGTGGGATGAGCAGTTCTTC. Its protein is CASSEGTGPWDEQFF.

Only one count was recorded for this clonotype. V and J are TRBV3-1 and TRBJ2-1; 8 bases are a match to TRBD2. CDR1 is LGHDT and CDR2 is YNNKEL in the germline V gene (reference sequence). The J segment lost 7 bases and the V segment lost 3 bases, leaving 8 bases of the junction unmatched. The CDR3 loop spans 15 amino acids. This CDR3 reads CASSQTGLGVNEQFF. CDR3 DNA: TGTGCCAGCAGCCAGACGGGACTAGGAGTTAATGAGCAGTTCTTC.

The chain couples TRBV4-1 to TRBJ2-7; 13 nucleotides agree with TRBD2. CDR1 is MGHRA, CDR2 YSYEKL, per germline. CDR3 length: 18 residues. V lost 3 bases to trimming and J lost 1 base; unmatched junction nucleotides: 9. The DNA of the CDR3 is TGCGCCAGCAGCCATACGGGACTAGCGGGAAATCATTCCTACGAGCAGTACTTC. Protein: CASSHTGLAGNHSYEQYF.

CDR3 sequence: CATSIRGGTSGNTGELFF. CDR3 sequence (DNA): TGTGCCACCAGCATAAGGGGCGGGACTAGCGGTAACACCGGGGAGCTGTTTTTT. The chain joins TRBV24-1 to TRBJ2-2, with 11 bases that match TRBD2. This CDR3 spans 18 amino acids. J lost 2 bases, V lost 7 bases, and 11 bases had no gene match. Germline V gene sequence: CDR1 KGHDR, CDR2 SFDVKD.

The sample holds a few counts of this clonotype. The chain recombines TRBV15 with TRBJ2-7; 13 bases align to TRBD2. V lost 1 base, J lost 0 bases, and 3 bases stayed unmatched. The length of the CDR3 is 17 residues. Germline V CDR1 and CDR2: LNHNV, YYDKDF (reference sequence). CDR3 sequence reads: CATSRGWTSGSSYEQYF. In nucleotides, the CDR3 is TGTGCCACCAGCAGAGGGTGGACTAGCGGGAGCTCCTACGAGCAGTACTTC.

This clonotype was counted a few times. V gene TRBV12-3 or TRBV12-4 combines with J gene TRBJ2-7; 10 bases are shared with TRBD2. The CDR3 has 17 amino acids. Unmatched junction bases numbered 7, after V lost 0 bases and J lost 2 bases. The CDR3 protein is CASSLALGLADTYEQYF. The DNA of the CDR3 is TGTGCCAGCAGTTTAGCGCTAGGACTAGCGGACACCTACGAGCAGTACTTC.

This clonotype was seen a handful of times. The V call is TRBV7-2, the J call TRBJ2-7; perhaps TRBD1 as D (5 bases). Germline V gene data show CDR1 as SGHTA and CDR2 as FQGNSA. V was pared by 5 bases and J by 7 bases, with 15 bases between. CDR3 length equals 13 residues. The DNA for the CDR3 is TGTGCCAGCAGCCCAGGGCCGATGGGTGAGCAGTACTTC. It codes for CASSPGPMGEQYF.

In DNA form, the CDR3 reads TGCAGCGCCGCCTGGGCCACCTACGAGCAGTACTTC. Its translation is CSAAWATYEQYF. This chain links TRBV29-1 with TRBJ2-7; D gene unclear. The V end lost 7 bases, the J end lost 2 bases, and 12 bases lay between the germline ends. The CDR3 has 12 amino acids. Germline V gives CDR1 SQVTM, CDR2 ANQGSEA.

The chain recombines TRBV5-1 with TRBJ2-1; possibly TRBD1 for D (5 bases). Trimming removed 4 bases at V and 5 bases at J, with 10 bases between. Germline V CDR1 and CDR2: SGHRS, YFSETQ. There are 13 residues in the CDR3. CDR3 amino acids: CASSMDNNNEQFF. The CDR3 nucleotides read TGCGCCAGCAGCATGGACAACAACAATGAGCAGTTCTTC. The full variable domain, rest sourced from reference TRBV5-1 and TRBJ2-1, is KAGVTQTPRYLIKTRGQQVTLSCSPISGHRSVSWYQQTPGQGLQFLFEYFSETQRNKGNFPGRFSGRQFSNSRSEMNVSTLELGDSALYLCASSMDNNNEQFFGPGTRLTVL.

This clonotype was seen more than once but under ten times. In nucleotides, the CDR3 is TGTGCCAGCACTCCAGGGGGACTTGGGGTATACAATGAGCAGTTCTTC. It specifies CASTPGGLGVYNEQFF. The gene calls are TRBV12-3 or TRBV12-4 and TRBJ2-1; D is perhaps TRBD1 (7 bases). Trimming pared 7 bases from V and 4 bases from J, leaving 20 bases between. CDR3 size: 16 residues.

The rearrangement links TRBV7-9 to TRBJ2-3; D uncertain. The CDR3 is 16 residues long. CDR1 is SEHNR and CDR2 is FQNEAQ in the germline V gene (reference sequence). Trimming removed 3 bases at V and 1 base at J, with 14 bases between. CDR3 residues: CASSFWVARRTDTQYF. The CDR3 nucleotides read TGTGCCAGCAGCTTTTGGGTAGCTCGGCGCACAGATACGCAGTATTTT.

The chain combines TRBV2 with TRBJ2-7; no definite D call. Trimming took off 2 bases at V and 3 bases at J, with 14 bases between the two ends. Germline V CDR1 and CDR2: SNHLY, FYNNEI. The CDR3 covers 15 residues. CDR3 protein: CASSERVPGFYEQYF. The CDR3 nucleotides read TGTGCCAGCAGTGAAAGAGTGCCTGGCTTCTACGAGCAGTACTTC.